These T cell receptor beta chains were read from a single sample in a study of technical replicates of blood from several donors. Sequenced by immunoSEQ multiplex PCR; TCRdb stores in-frame clones only, minus some. Here the sample spans more than 65,000 clones, roughly 92% being singletons. The sample taken for sequencing was T cells isolated from PBMCs. These receptors all come from a human donor in good health. Each CDR3 is given with its conserved first and last residue. A D gene is named only where the DNA matches it firmly. For some rows the clone size is stated as once, few or many, or as a class when expanded; others skip it.

V: TRBV5-1
D: -
J: TRBJ1-2
size: -
DNA: TGCGCCAGCAGCTTGGCATATGGAGGGGTCGGCTACACCTTC
CDR3: CASSLAYGGVGYTF

V: TRBV11-2
D: TRBD1
J: TRBJ2-7
size: -
DNA: TGTGCCAGCAGCTTTCTCCGGGACAGGGGGCCCTACGAGCAGTACTTC
CDR3: CASSFLRDRGPYEQYF

V: TRBV29-1
D: -
J: TRBJ2-5
size: -
DNA: TGCAGCGTTGAACTCGGGTACCAAGAGACCCAGTACTTC
CDR3: CSVELGYQETQYF

V: TRBV27
D: -
J: TRBJ1-1
size: few
DNA: TGTGCCAGCAGTTCTTTGGACAGCATGAACACTGAAGCTTTCTTT
CDR3: CASSSLDSMNTEAFF

V: TRBV29-1
D: -
J: TRBJ1-1
size: -
DNA: TGCAGCGTTGACCGGGTTAACACTGAAGCTTTCTTT
CDR3: CSVDRVNTEAFF

V: TRBV5-1
D: TRBD2
J: TRBJ2-1
size: -
DNA: TGCGCCAGCAGCTTAGGAGCGGGAAACGGTAATGAGCAGTTCTTC
CDR3: CASSLGAGNGNEQFF

V: TRBV27
D: -
J: TRBJ2-7
size: -
DNA: TGTGCCAGCAGTTATTCACTTTTCTACGAGCAGTACTTC
CDR3: CASSYSLFYEQYF

V: TRBV9
D: -
J: TRBJ2-2
size: -
DNA: TGTGCCAGCAGCGTAGCAGGCAGTCCCAACACCGGGGAGCTGTTTTTT
CDR3: CASSVAGSPNTGELFF

V: TRBV5-5
D: -
J: TRBJ2-7
size: -
DNA: TGTGCCAGCAGGCGGAGACTACAGGGTACGCTAGCGGCGCCGACCTACGAGCAGTACTTC
CDR3: CASRRRLQGTLAAPTYEQYF

V: TRBV4-1
D: -
J: TRBJ2-5
size: -
DNA: TGCGCCAGCAGCCAAGCCTCGGGAGCCTGGGAGACCCAGTACTTC
CDR3: CASSQASGAWETQYF

V: TRBV4-1
D: -
J: TRBJ1-2
size: -
DNA: TGCGCCAGCAGCCAAGTTTCAGGGGCCGGTGGCTACACCTTC
CDR3: CASSQVSGAGGYTF

V: TRBV6-5
D: -
J: TRBJ1-4
size: -
DNA: TGTGCCAGCGGCGGTAATGAAAAACTGTTTTTT
CDR3: CASGGNEKLFF

V: TRBV6-4
D: -
J: TRBJ2-3
size: -
DNA: TGTGCCAGCAGTGTCGGGCGGGGAACAGATACGCAGTATTTT
CDR3: CASSVGRGTDTQYF

V: TRBV28
D: -
J: TRBJ1-1
size: -
DNA: TGTGCCAGCAGTTCCGTGAACACTGAAGCTTTCTTT
CDR3: CASSSVNTEAFF

V: TRBV4-3
D: TRBD2
J: TRBJ2-1
size: -
DNA: TGCGCCAGCAGCGAGAGAACCGGACTAGCGGTAAATGAGCAGTTCTTC
CDR3: CASSERTGLAVNEQFF

V: TRBV19
D: TRBD1
J: TRBJ1-4
size: -
DNA: TGTGCCAGTAGTTACGGGACAGGCGGGAGCACTAATGAAAAACTGTTTTTT
CDR3: CASSYGTGGSTNEKLFF

V: TRBV16
D: TRBD2
J: TRBJ2-7
size: -
DNA: TGTGCCAGCAGCCTCTTGACAGGACTAGCGGGAGATCAGATGGTCGAGCAGTACTTC
CDR3: CASSLLTGLAGDQMVEQYF

V: TRBV2
D: -
J: TRBJ1-3
size: once
DNA: TGTGCCAGCAGCGTAGGACAGCAGATTGGAAACACCATATATTTT
CDR3: CASSVGQQIGNTIYF

V: TRBV6-5
D: TRBD1
J: TRBJ2-7
size: -
DNA: TGTGCCAGCAGTGGGACAGGGAAGGACTACGAGCAGTACTTC
CDR3: CASSGTGKDYEQYF

V: TRBV27
D: TRBD1
J: TRBJ1-5
size: -
DNA: TGTGCCAGCAGGCAGCAGGGGGCTTGGGGCCAGCCCCAGCATTTT
CDR3: CASRQQGAWGQPQHF

V: TRBV7-9
D: TRBD1
J: TRBJ2-1
size: -
DNA: TGTGCCAGCACCCTACAGGGGAATGAGCAGTTCTTC
CDR3: CASTLQGNEQFF

V: TRBV28
D: -
J: TRBJ1-2
size: -
DNA: TGTGCCAGCAATGTACAGGGAGGCTACACCTTC
CDR3: CASNVQGGYTF